This TCR beta chain was captured by sequencing in a study of T cells in Graves' hyperthyroidism and ophthalmopathy. Study observations and caveats: Ophthalmopathy, which appeared later, was predicted by the model a median roughly 6.6 months before onset. Blood also carried most thyroid clonotypes expanded above 0.001. Separation of ophthalmopathy from stable hyperthyroidism was achieved by a 13 V-J model.

This clonotype was detected a few times. Its specificity is not known. The TCR beta CDR3 regions underwent amplification using RNA transcripts as the source. HTBI primers were the set used in a first-round RT-PCR of the TCR CDR3. Using its own MiXCR run on the multiplex PCR reads, TCRdb lists one record per CDR3 protein. The sample lists hundreds of thousands of distinct CDR3 sequences; roughly 46% were seen once. Sequenced input: peripheral blood or thyroid tissue (not recorded which). The source is an adult man with Graves' disease, either hyperthyroidism or ophthalmopathy (not recorded which).

The CDR3 DNA sequence: TGTGCCAGTTCGATTACTAACTATGGCTACACCTTC. This sequence encodes CASSITNYGYTF. The V gene is TRBV10-3, the J gene TRBJ1-2; unclear D gene. V gave up 10 bases and J gave up 0 bases, with 9 bases separating them. Germline V gene sequence: CDR1 ENHRY, CDR2 SYGVKD. The CDR3 totals 12 residues.